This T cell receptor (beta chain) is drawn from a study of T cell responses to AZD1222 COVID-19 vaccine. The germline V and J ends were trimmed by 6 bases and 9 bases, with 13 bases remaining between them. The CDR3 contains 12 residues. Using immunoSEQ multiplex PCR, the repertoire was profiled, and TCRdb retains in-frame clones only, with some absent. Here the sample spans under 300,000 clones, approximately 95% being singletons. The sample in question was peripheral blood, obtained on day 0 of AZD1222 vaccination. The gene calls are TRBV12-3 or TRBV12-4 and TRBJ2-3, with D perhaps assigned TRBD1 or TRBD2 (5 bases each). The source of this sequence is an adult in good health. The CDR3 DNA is TGTGCCAGCAGCTCCGGGACCCCAACGCAGTATTTT. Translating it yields CASSSGTPTQYF.